This entry features one TCR beta chain sequence. They ran version v3.0 of the immunoSEQ assay at survey level. TCRdb keeps only in-frame clones here, not all; method: immunoSEQ multiplex PCR. The profile shows some 35,000 clones, around 94% of them singletons. Each sample contained 1-10 million cryopreserved PBMC, thawed before DNA extraction. The data were taken from a study of long-term antiretroviral therapy in people with HIV. The TCR sequence derives from a woman aged 45-65 years with HIV. Specimen: unsorted PBMCs, collected 4.1 years after starting antiretroviral therapy.

CDR3 protein: CASSLRRGTPPGANVLTF. DNA for the CDR3: TGTGCCAGCAGCTTACGTAGGGGCACCCCCCCGGGGGCCAACGTCCTGACTTTC. V and J are TRBV7-2 and TRBJ2-6, with D tentatively TRBD1 (5 bases). Germline V lookup: CDR1 SGHTA, CDR2 FQGNSA. The CDR3 runs to 18 residues. Trimming took 2 bases from V and 4 from J, leaving 18 bases between them.